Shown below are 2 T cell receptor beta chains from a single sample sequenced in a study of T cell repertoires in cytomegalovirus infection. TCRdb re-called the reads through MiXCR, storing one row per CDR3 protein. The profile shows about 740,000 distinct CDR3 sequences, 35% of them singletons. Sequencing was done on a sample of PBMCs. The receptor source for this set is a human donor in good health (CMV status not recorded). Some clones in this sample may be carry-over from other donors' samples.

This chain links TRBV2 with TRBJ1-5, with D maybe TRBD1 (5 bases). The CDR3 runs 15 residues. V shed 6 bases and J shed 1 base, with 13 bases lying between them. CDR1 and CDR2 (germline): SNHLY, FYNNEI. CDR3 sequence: CASREGQGSNQPQHF. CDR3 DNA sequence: TGTGCCAGCAGAGAGGGTCAGGGAAGCAATCAGCCCCAGCATTTT.

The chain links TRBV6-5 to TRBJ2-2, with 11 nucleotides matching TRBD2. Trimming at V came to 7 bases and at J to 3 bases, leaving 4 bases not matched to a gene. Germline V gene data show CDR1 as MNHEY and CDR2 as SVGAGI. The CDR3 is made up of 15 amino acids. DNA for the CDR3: TGTGCCAGCATAGCGGGAGGGCCCGACACCGGGGAGCTGTTTTTT. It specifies CASIAGGPDTGELFF.